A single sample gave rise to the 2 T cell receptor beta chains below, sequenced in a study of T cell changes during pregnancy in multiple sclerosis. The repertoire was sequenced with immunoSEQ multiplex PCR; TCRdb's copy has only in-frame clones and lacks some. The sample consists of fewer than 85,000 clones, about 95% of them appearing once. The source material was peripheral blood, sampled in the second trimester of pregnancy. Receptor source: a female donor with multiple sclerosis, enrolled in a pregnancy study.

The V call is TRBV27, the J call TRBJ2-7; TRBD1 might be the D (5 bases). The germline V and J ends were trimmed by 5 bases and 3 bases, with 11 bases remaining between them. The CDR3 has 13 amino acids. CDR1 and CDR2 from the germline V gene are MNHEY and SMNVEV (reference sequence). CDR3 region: CASSIQGSYEQYF. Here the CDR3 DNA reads TGTGCCAGCAGTATCCAGGGTAGCTACGAGCAGTACTTC.

CDR3 loop: CASSSNRAKNTEAFF. The CDR3, as DNA: TGTGCCAGCAGCTCAAACAGGGCGAAGAACACTGAAGCTTTCTTT. The chain employs TRBV7-3 and TRBJ1-1, with D possibly being TRBD1 (6 bases). Trimming took off 4 bases at V and 1 base at J, with 13 bases between the two ends. The CDR3 totals 15 residues. CDR1 and CDR2 from the germline V gene are SGHTA and FQGTGA.